Presented here are 17 T cell receptor beta chains from one specimen sequenced in a study of CD8 T cells in ankylosing spondylitis. TCRdb called the 5' RACE reads again in MiXCR, with one record for every CDR3 protein. The sample has 220,000 or so distinct CDR3 sequences, over 9.5% seen once; the top ten hold about 19%. The sample taken for sequencing was blood, either unsorted or a sorted T cell fraction (not recorded which). These receptors all stem from a male donor with ankylosing spondylitis or in good health (not recorded which).

This clonotype came up many times. The DNA for the CDR3 is TGTGCCAGCAGCAGACAGTTCCACGAGCAGTACTTC. This encodes CASSRQFHEQYF. V usage is TRBV7-9 and J usage is TRBJ2-7; TRBD1 is a possible D gene (5 bases). Deletions cut 5 bases from V and 5 bases from J, with 10 bases between. The CDR3 spans 12 residues. Germline V gives CDR1 SEHNR, CDR2 FQNEAQ (reference sequence). Full variable domain (remainder filled in from reference TRBV7-9 and TRBJ2-7): DTGVSQNPRHKITKRGQNVTFRCDPISEHNRLYWYRQTLGQGPEFLTYFQNEAQLEKSRLLSDRFSAERPKGSFSTLEIQRTEQGDSAMYLCASSRQFHEQYFGPGTRLTVT.

This clonotype showed up many times. The chain recombines TRBV7-9 with TRBJ2-7; 10 bases are a match to TRBD1. This CDR3 spans 15 amino acids. CDR1 is SEHNR, CDR2 FQNEAQ, per germline (reference sequence). V lost 7 bases to trimming and J lost 1 base; unmatched junction nucleotides: 7. CDR3 loop: CASTATDRGSYEQYF. DNA of the CDR3: TGTGCCAGCACCGCCACGGACAGGGGGTCCTACGAGCAGTACTTC.

This clonotype has ten or more counts. V gene TRBV7-2 combines with J gene TRBJ1-1, with no clear D. Germline V gene data show CDR1 as SGHTA and CDR2 as FQGNSA. CDR3 length: 13 amino acids. The germline V and J ends were trimmed by 4 bases and 7 bases, with 13 bases remaining between them. The CDR3 loop reads CASSSFVGIEAFF. CDR3 in DNA: TGTGCCAGCAGCTCCTTTGTGGGGATTGAAGCTTTCTTT. The whole variable domain, filled in from reference TRBV7-2 and TRBJ1-1, reads GAGVSQSPSNKVTEKGKDVELRCDPISGHTALYWYRQSLGQGLEFLIYFQGNSAPDKSGLPSDRFSAERTGGSVSTLTIQRTQQEDSAVYLCASSSFVGIEAFFGQGTRLTVV.

This chain connects TRBV7-2 to TRBJ2-1; TRBD2 might be the D (6 bases). Trimming left V 7 bases short and J 9 bases short, with 22 bases between. CDR3 length: 15 amino acids. Germline V gives CDR1 SGHTA, CDR2 FQGNSA. The CDR3 sequence is CASTSLGPHGSEQFF. CDR3 DNA sequence: TGTGCCAGCACCTCTCTGGGACCCCACGGGAGTGAGCAGTTCTTC.

This clonotype was picked up many times. V usage is TRBV9 and J usage is TRBJ1-1; D perhaps matches TRBD1 (6 bases). V gave up 0 bases and J gave up 3 bases, with 15 bases separating them. Germline-derived CDR1 and CDR2 are SGDLS and YYNGEE. The CDR3 contains 16 residues. CDR3 residues: CASSVGGGGVYTEAFF. The CDR3 DNA follows: TGTGCCAGCAGCGTAGGCGGAGGGGGGGTTTACACTGAAGCTTTCTTT.

The rearrangement links TRBV2 to TRBJ1-1; 8 bases match TRBD1. CDR1 SNHLY and CDR2 FYNNEI come from the germline V gene. The junction had 14 bases not matched to a gene; V was cut back by 5 bases and J by 6 bases. The CDR3 is 16 residues long. This CDR3 is CASSQNLGQGNAEAFF. CDR3 in DNA: TGTGCCAGCAGTCAAAACCTCGGACAGGGTAACGCTGAAGCTTTCTTT.

The rearrangement links TRBV15 to TRBJ1-2; tentatively, D is TRBD1 (6 bases). This CDR3 region has 17 residues. Germline loops: CDR1 LNHNV, CDR2 YYDKDF (reference sequence). The V end was cut by 3 bases, the J end by 2 bases, with 19 bases between. The CDR3 DNA sequence: TGTGCCACCAGCAGGGAATTCACAGGGAGAGACAACTATGGCTACACCTTC. Its translation is CATSREFTGRDNYGYTF. Full variable domain (outside the CDR3, taken from reference TRBV15 and TRBJ1-2): DAMVIQNPRYQVTQFGKPVTLSCSQTLNHNVMYWYQQKSSQAPKLLFHYYDKDFNNEADTPDNFQSRRPNTSFCFLDIRSPGLGDTAMYLCATSREFTGRDNYGYTFGSGTRLTVV.

This clonotype was found many times. This sequence joins TRBV5-1 and TRBJ2-2; possibly TRBD2 for D (5 bases). The germline V and J ends were trimmed by 0 bases and 6 bases, with 15 bases remaining between them. CDR1 is SGHRS and CDR2 is YFSETQ in the germline V gene. This CDR3 comprises 16 residues. The CDR3 region is CASSLVFGDRAGELFF. DNA of the CDR3: TGCGCCAGCAGCTTGGTTTTCGGGGATCGGGCCGGGGAGCTGTTTTTT.

This clonotype was seen at least ten times. The chain recombines TRBV20-1 with TRBJ1-4; D remains ambiguous. The CDR3 is made up of 15 amino acids. Germline V gives CDR1 DFQATT, CDR2 SNEGSKA (reference sequence). V lost 6 bases and J lost 8, with 22 bases in between. CDR3 in amino acids: CSAIPSGLGSEKLFF. In DNA form, the CDR3 reads TGCAGTGCAATCCCATCGGGTTTAGGGAGCGAAAAACTGTTTTTT.

The V call is TRBV6-5, the J call TRBJ2-1; 13 nucleotides agree with TRBD2. Trimming removed 4 bases from V and 3 bases from J; junction bases left unmatched: 9. This CDR3 is built from 18 residues. Germline V gene data show CDR1 as MNHEY and CDR2 as SVGAGI. The CDR3 region has the DNA TGTGCCAGCAGTTCTTCCTTACTAGCGGGGGGGGACTACAATGAGCAGTTCTTC. Residues: CASSSSLLAGGDYNEQFF.

This clonotype was counted ten times or more. The V call is TRBV25-1, the J call TRBJ2-4; weak D call: TRBD2 (6 bases). V lost 3 bases, J lost 1 base, and 7 bases lay in between. The germline V gene has CDR1 MGHDK and CDR2 SYGVNS. The CDR3 contains 14 residues. This CDR3 reads CASSEAGAKNIQYF. CDR3 nucleotide sequence: TGTGCCAGCAGTGAGGCGGGGGCCAAAAACATTCAGTACTTC.

J is TRBJ1-5 and V is TRBV5-8; D might be TRBD1 (5 bases). The germline V and J ends were trimmed by 6 bases and 11 bases, with 21 bases remaining between them. This CDR3 comprises 14 residues. Germline loops: CDR1 SGHTS, CDR2 YDEGEE. CDR3 in DNA: TGTGCCAGCACCCTGAGGGGTGCCGGGAGGGCCCAGCATTTT. Protein product: CASTLRGAGRAQHF.

This clonotype has at least ten counts. This chain connects TRBV20-1 to TRBJ1-3; no clear D gene. V gave up 0 bases and J gave up 0 bases, with 12 bases separating them. Germline values: CDR1 DFQATT, CDR2 SNEGSKA (reference sequence). This CDR3 is built from 16 residues. Here the CDR3 reads CSARDMRAPSGNTIYF. CDR3 nucleotide sequence: TGCAGTGCTAGAGACATGAGGGCCCCCTCTGGAAACACCATATATTTT.

This clonotype was counted many times. V and J are TRBV14 and TRBJ2-7, with D unresolved. Germline values: CDR1 SGHDN, CDR2 FVKESK. This CDR3 has 14 amino acids. Trimming cost V 0 bases and J 3 bases, with 9 bases left between them. The CDR3 sequence: CASSQDTKVYEQYF. DNA for the CDR3: TGTGCCAGCAGCCAAGATACCAAAGTCTACGAGCAGTACTTC.

V gene TRBV3-1 combines with J gene TRBJ1-1, with a weak D call TRBD1 (5 bases). From germline, CDR1 is LGHDT and CDR2 YNNKEL (reference sequence). V lost 0 bases, J lost 2 bases, and 13 bases lay in between. This CDR3 contains 16 residues. CDR3 region: CASSQDIGDLNTEAFF. The CDR3 DNA sequence: TGTGCCAGCAGCCAAGATATAGGGGACCTAAACACTGAAGCTTTCTTT.

This clonotype was detected many times. The chain employs TRBV5-1 and TRBJ2-1; D gene ambiguous. The CDR3 spans 13 residues. Trimming stripped 1 base from V and 6 bases from J, with 8 bases between. From germline, CDR1 is SGHRS and CDR2 YFSETQ. The CDR3 sequence: CASSLRLGNEQFF. The CDR3 DNA is TGCGCCAGCAGCTTGAGACTGGGCAATGAGCAGTTCTTC.

The chain links TRBV29-1 to TRBJ2-1, with D unclear. This CDR3 region has 13 residues. V was cut by 2 bases and J by 1 base, with 6 bases left in between. Germline V gives CDR1 SQVTM, CDR2 ANQGSEA. This CDR3 is CSVEQSSYNEQFF. In DNA, the CDR3 is TGCAGCGTTGAACAGAGTTCCTACAATGAGCAGTTCTTC.